Listed here are 9 T cell receptor beta chains from one sample, sequenced in a study of blood T cells in healthy people across ages (dated by TCRdb to the mid-2010s). Libraries were prepared through 5' RACE. The run used an Illumina HiSeq 2500. A second about 7 to 12 cycle PCR used a sample-barcoded 5' primer and a J-beta primer mix. TCRdb applied fastp at Q25 and MiXCR to the public reads, then kept only in-frame beta chains. Each entry merges the rows of one CDR3 protein and shows their most common DNA and genes. This sample is represented by about 1 million distinct CDR3 sequences; more than 35% of them were singletons. The ten top clones hold approximately 17% of the sample. Sequencing was done on a sample of blood. Receptor source: a woman in her sixties in good health.

In its sample, this clonotype was seen a few times. The V call is TRBV3-1, the J call TRBJ2-3; 9 nucleotides align to TRBD2. Trimming at V came to 1 base and at J to 0 bases, leaving 5 bases not matched to a gene. The CDR3 covers 17 residues. Germline CDR1 is LGHDT and CDR2 is YNNKEL (reference sequence). The CDR3 DNA sequence: TGTGCCAGCAGCCAAGGGCTAGCGGGACTAAGCACAGATACGCAGTATTTT. It yields the protein CASSQGLAGLSTDTQYF.

V gene TRBV20-1 combines with J gene TRBJ1-1; TRBD1 might be the D (6 bases). The length of the CDR3 is 12 residues. Germline lookup yields CDR1 DFQATT and CDR2 SNEGSKA (reference sequence). Trimming removed 6 bases from V and 5 bases from J, with 13 bases in between. The CDR3 is CSARGGATEAFF. CDR3 DNA sequence: TGCAGTGCGAGGGGGGGGGCGACTGAAGCTTTCTTT.

In this sample, this clonotype turned up many times. This chain links TRBV20-1 with TRBJ2-5; 8 bases fit TRBD1. The germline CDR1 and CDR2 sequences are DFQATT and SNEGSKA (reference sequence). Trimming cost V 6 bases and J 4 bases; bases outside gene matches: 4. The CDR3 is made up of 12 amino acids. The CDR3, as DNA: TGCAGTGCCAGGACAGGGTCAGAGACCCAGTACTTC. It is translated as CSARTGSETQYF.

The rearrangement links TRBV2 to TRBJ2-1; TRBD2 aligns across 15 bases. Trimming at V came to 1 base and at J to 15 bases, leaving 1 base not matched to a gene. The germline V gene encodes CDR1 SNHLY and CDR2 FYNNEI. CDR3 size: 13 residues. The CDR3: CASSEGTSGRGFF. DNA of the CDR3: TGTGCCAGCAGTGAAGGGACTAGCGGGAGGGGGTTCTTC.

This clonotype was picked up a small number of times. V gene TRBV7-9 combines with J gene TRBJ2-5; D unresolved. This CDR3 region has 13 residues. Looked up from germline, CDR1 is SEHNR and CDR2 is FQNEAQ (reference sequence). Trimming shortened V by 1 base and J by 11 bases, and 14 bases separated the two germline ends. The CDR3 reads CASSLVGQPEQYF. The CDR3 DNA reads as TGTGCCAGCAGCTTAGTAGGGCAGCCAGAGCAGTACTTC.

This chain connects TRBV7-6 to TRBJ2-3; TRBD2 matches 13 bases. V trimming: 1 base; J trimming: 1 base; junction bases outside the gene matches: 5. The CDR3 is 18 amino acids. CDR1 and CDR2 from the germline V gene are SGHVS and FNYEAQ. In nucleotides, the CDR3 is TGTGCCAGCAGCTTAGGGGCGGGACTAGCGGGACGCACAGATACGCAGTATTTT. Residues: CASSLGAGLAGRTDTQYF.

V usage is TRBV3-1 and J usage is TRBJ2-1; D remains ambiguous. The V end lost 4 bases, the J end lost 9 bases, and 13 bases lay between the germline ends. The CDR3 is 13 amino acids. CDR1 is LGHDT and CDR2 is YNNKEL in the germline V gene (reference sequence). The CDR3 protein is CASSPALLSEQFF. CDR3 nucleotide sequence: TGTGCCAGCAGCCCGGCCCTTCTAAGTGAGCAGTTCTTC.

The chain is built from TRBV29-1 and TRBJ2-1; D uncertain. The J call may be mistaken, given a closer DNA end match to TRBJ2-7. This CDR3 contains 12 residues. CDR1 is SQVTM and CDR2 is ANQGSEA in the germline V gene. The chain's CDR3 is CSVSQSYNEQYF. CDR3 nucleotides: TGCAGCGTTTCTCAGTCGTACAATGAGCAGTACTTC.

The chain combines TRBV29-1 with TRBJ2-2; perhaps TRBD2 as D (5 bases). Germline CDR1 SQVTM, CDR2 ANQGSEA. V gave up 1 base and J gave up 8 bases, with 8 bases separating them. This CDR3 has 12 residues. In nucleotides, the CDR3 is TGCAGCGTTGAAGTTCGGAGGGGGGAGCTGTTTTTT. Its protein product is CSVEVRRGELFF.